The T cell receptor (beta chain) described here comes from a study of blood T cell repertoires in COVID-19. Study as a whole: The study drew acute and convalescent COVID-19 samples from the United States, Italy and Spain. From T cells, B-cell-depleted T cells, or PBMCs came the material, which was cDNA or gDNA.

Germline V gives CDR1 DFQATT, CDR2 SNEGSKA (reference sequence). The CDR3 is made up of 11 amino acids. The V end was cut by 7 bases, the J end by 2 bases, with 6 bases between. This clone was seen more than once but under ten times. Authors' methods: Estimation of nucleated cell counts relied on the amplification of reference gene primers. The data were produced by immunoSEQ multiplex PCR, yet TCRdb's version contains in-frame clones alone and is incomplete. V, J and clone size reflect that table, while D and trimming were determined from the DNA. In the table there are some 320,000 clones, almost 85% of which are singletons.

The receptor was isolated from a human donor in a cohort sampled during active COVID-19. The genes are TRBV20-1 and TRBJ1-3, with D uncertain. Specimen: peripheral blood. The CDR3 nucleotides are TGCAGTGTCCTCGCTGGAAACACCATATATTTT. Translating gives CSVLAGNTIYF.